Listed below are T cell receptor beta chains from one sample, sequenced in a study of shared clonotypes between healthy human individuals. Assay: immunoSEQ multiplex PCR; the TCRdb copy retains only in-frame clones and omits some. The sample lists about a million clones, about 75% occurring once. Sequencing was carried out using memory CD4+ T cells sorted from blood. The source is a man between 18 and 35 years old in good health. Both conserved end residues are part of each CDR3. The D gene is left open where the match is weak.

CDR3aa	CDR3nt	d_gene	v_gene	j_gene
CASREPGRRDEQYF	TGTGCCAGCAGAGAACCGGGTCGCAGAGACGAGCAGTACTTC	NA	TRBV6-1	TRBJ2-7
CASSGPGGHEQYF	TGTGCCAGCAGCGGCCCAGGGGGCCACGAGCAGTACTTC	TRBD1	TRBV9	TRBJ2-7
CASSLMGLAGASSYNEQFF	TGTGCCAGCAGTCTAATGGGGCTAGCGGGGGCGAGCTCCTACAATGAGCAGTTCTTC	TRBD2	TRBV11-2	TRBJ2-1
CASSLAIGGDTGELFF	TGTGCCAGCAGCCTAGCCATAGGGGGGGACACCGGGGAGCTGTTTTTT	NA	TRBV7-6	TRBJ2-2
CAIQGGADWNEQFF	TGTGCCATCCAGGGCGGCGCAGACTGGAATGAGCAGTTCTTC	NA	TRBV10-3	TRBJ2-1
CASSVGTQINSPLHF	TGTGCCAGCAGTGTCGGAACACAAATTAATTCACCCCTCCACTTT	NA	TRBV9	TRBJ1-6
CASSLTGDGSNEQFF	TGTGCCAGCAGTTTAACTGGGGACGGATCCAATGAGCAGTTCTTC	NA	TRBV28	TRBJ2-1
CASTRGLAGNAGELFF	TGTGCCAGCACTAGAGGGCTAGCGGGAAATGCCGGGGAGCTGTTTTTT	TRBD2	TRBV2	TRBJ2-2
CASSEGRARDTQYF	TGTGCCAGCAGTGAAGGACGGGCGAGAGATACGCAGTATTTT	NA	TRBV2	TRBJ2-3
CASSATGGASYGYTF	TGTGCCAGCAGCGCGACAGGGGGCGCGAGCTATGGCTACACCTTC	TRBD1	TRBV9	TRBJ1-2
CASSKRSNTGELFF	TGCGCCAGCAGCAAGCGATCGAACACCGGGGAGCTGTTTTTT	NA	TRBV5-1	TRBJ2-2
CASSLQTGTGYGYTF	TGTGCCAGCAGCCTTCAGACAGGCACAGGCTATGGCTACACCTTC	NA	TRBV28	TRBJ1-2
CASSHSTGDSTDTQYF	TGCGCCAGCAGCCACTCGACAGGGGATAGCACAGATACGCAGTATTTT	TRBD1	TRBV4-3	TRBJ2-3
CASSLDAGAHTEAFF	TGTGCCAGCAGCTTAGACGCAGGGGCTCACACTGAAGCTTTCTTT	NA	TRBV11-2	TRBJ1-1
CASSLSLRTRAYNEQFF	TGTGCCAGCAGCTTATCACTACGGACAAGGGCCTACAATGAGCAGTTCTTC	NA	TRBV7-9	TRBJ2-1
CASSASGQVTQPQHF	TGTGCCAGCAGTGCTTCAGGACAGGTTACTCAGCCCCAGCATTTT	TRBD1	TRBV6-1	TRBJ1-5
CASSFTGIDNQPQHF	TGTGCCAGCAGTTTTACAGGGATAGACAATCAGCCCCAGCATTTT	NA	TRBV6-1	TRBJ1-5
CASSLAGQNTEAFF	TGTGCCAGCAGCTTAGCCGGACAGAACACTGAAGCTTTCTTT	NA	TRBV11-2	TRBJ1-1
CASRGLVTDTQYF	TGTGCCAGCAGGGGACTAGTAACAGATACGCAGTATTTT	TRBD2	TRBV6-5	TRBJ2-3
CASSLATYTGELFF	TGTGCCAGCAGCTTAGCCACCTACACCGGGGAGCTGTTTTTT	NA	TRBV11-2	TRBJ2-2